This T cell receptor beta chain was recorded in a study of cytomegalovirus exposure and HLA in healthy donors. The PCR made use of 60 Vbeta and 13 Jbeta primers. The protocol was immunoSEQ multiplex PCR, while the TCRdb copy is restricted to in-frame clones and leaves out a portion. The sample has about 110,000 clones, about four fifths seen once. Germline CDR1 reads ENHRY; CDR2 reads SYGVKD. J was trimmed by 4 bases and V by 11 bases; bases with no gene match: 16. The CDR3 has 16 amino acids. The sample consisted of PBMCs. V is TRBV10-3 and J is TRBJ2-2; 7 bases are shared with TRBD1. This TCR came from a man younger than 40 in good health and CMV-seropositive. CDR3 amino acids: CASGGSQGYVTGELFF. CDR3 sequence (DNA): TGTGCCTCCGGTGGCTCACAGGGGTACGTCACCGGGGAGCTGTTTTTT.